This T cell receptor beta chain was obtained from a study of T-cell reconstitution after alpha-beta-depleted transplantation in children. This clonotype showed up just a few times. The authors prepared the TCRbeta library with unique molecular identifiers. Using its own MiXCR run on the PCR reads, TCRdb lists one record per CDR3 protein. Of about 400,000 distinct CDR3 sequences listed, about 14% are singletons. The CDR3 is 14 residues long. Losses at the gene ends were 1 base for V and 5 bases for J; bases not matched to a gene: 2. Germline CDR1 is SEHNR and CDR2 is FQNEAQ (reference sequence). This chain connects TRBV7-9 to TRBJ2-7, with 10 bases identical to TRBD1. Sequenced material: PBMCs, taken from the stem cell graft. The clonotype comes from a human donor who donated a stem cell graft to a child with Fanconi anemia. Here the CDR3 reads CASSLGTGGNEQYV. The CDR3 DNA reads TGTGCCAGCAGCTTAGGGACAGGGGGGAACGAGCAGTACGTC.